This T cell receptor beta chain was observed in a study of CD8+CD57+ T cells in acquired aplastic anemia. For sequencing, patients were chosen who had shown expansion of CD8+CD57+ cells by flow cytometry. The TCR beta profiling, which covered VDJ combination and CDR3 sequence, was carried out using genomic DNA as the template. MiXCR, run by TCRdb on the reads, gives a single entry per CDR3 protein. The table includes roughly 500,000 distinct CDR3 sequences, over 25% detected once. Germline lookup yields CDR1 KGHDR and CDR2 SFDVKD. This CDR3 contains 12 residues. With 5 bases removed from V and 5 bases from J, the gap between germline ends came to 8 bases.

This clonotype was obtained from a human donor with aplastic anemia. The sample was sorted CD4+, CD8+, or CD8+CD57+ T cells (not recorded which) from PBMCs. The chain employs TRBV24-1 and TRBJ2-5; the D gene is possibly TRBD2 (5 bases). In nucleotides, the CDR3 is TGTGCCACCAGTGGTGGAGGTGAGACCCAGTACTTC. As protein: CATSGGGETQYF.